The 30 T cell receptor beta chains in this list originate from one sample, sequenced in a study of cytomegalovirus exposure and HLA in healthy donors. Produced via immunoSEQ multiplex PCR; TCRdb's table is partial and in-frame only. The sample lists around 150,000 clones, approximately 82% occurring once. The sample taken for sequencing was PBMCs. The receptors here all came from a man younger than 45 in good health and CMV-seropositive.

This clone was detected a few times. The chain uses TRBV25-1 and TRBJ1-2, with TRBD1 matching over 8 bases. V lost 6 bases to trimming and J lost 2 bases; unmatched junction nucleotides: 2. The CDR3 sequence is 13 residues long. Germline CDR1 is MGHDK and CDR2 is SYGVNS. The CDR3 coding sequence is TGTGCCAGCAGCCGGACAGGGAACTATGGCTACACCTTC. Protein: CASSRTGNYGYTF.

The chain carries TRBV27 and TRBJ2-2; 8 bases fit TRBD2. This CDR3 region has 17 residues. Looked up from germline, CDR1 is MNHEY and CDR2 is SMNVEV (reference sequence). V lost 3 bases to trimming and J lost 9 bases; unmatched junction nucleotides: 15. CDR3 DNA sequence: TGTGCCAGCAGTTTGAATCGGCGGGAGGACCCGATTAGGGAGCTGTTTTTT. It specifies CASSLNRREDPIRELFF.

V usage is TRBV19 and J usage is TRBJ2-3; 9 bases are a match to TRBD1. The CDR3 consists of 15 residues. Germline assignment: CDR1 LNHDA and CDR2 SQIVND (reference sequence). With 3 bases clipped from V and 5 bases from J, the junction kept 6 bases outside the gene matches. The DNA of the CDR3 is TGTGCCAGTAGTATGAGGACAGGGGCTGGAGATACGCAGTATTTT. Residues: CASSMRTGAGDTQYF.

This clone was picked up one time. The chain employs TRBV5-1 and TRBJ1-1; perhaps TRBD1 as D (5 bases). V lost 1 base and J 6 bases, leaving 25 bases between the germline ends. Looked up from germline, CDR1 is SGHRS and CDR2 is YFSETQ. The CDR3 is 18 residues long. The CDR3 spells CASSLLGRTGGGGAEAFF. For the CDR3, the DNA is TGCGCCAGCAGCTTGCTAGGCAGGACCGGGGGGGGAGGTGCTGAAGCTTTCTTT.

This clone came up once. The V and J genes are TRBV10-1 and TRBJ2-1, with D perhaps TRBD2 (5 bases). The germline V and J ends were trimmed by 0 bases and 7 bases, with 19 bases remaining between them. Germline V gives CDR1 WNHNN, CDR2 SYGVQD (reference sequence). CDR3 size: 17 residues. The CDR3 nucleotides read TGCGCCAGCAGTGAGTCGAGTGGGCCCAGCGGAAGGAATGAGCAGTTCTTC. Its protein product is CASSESSGPSGRNEQFF.

The CDR3 reads CASKKTGDFQPQHF. Written as DNA, the CDR3 is TGTGCCAGCAAGAAGACAGGGGATTTTCAGCCCCAGCATTTT. The rearrangement links TRBV6-5 to TRBJ1-5, with 8 positions matching TRBD1. CDR1 and CDR2 (germline): MNHEY, SVGAGI. Losses at the gene ends were 7 bases for V and 6 bases for J; bases not matched to a gene: 8. The CDR3 is 14 amino acids.

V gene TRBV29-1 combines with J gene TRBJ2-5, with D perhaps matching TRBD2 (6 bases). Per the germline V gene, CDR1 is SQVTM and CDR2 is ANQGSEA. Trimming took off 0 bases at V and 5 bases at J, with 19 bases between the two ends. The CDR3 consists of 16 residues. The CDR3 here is CSVEDPAIGRGETQYF. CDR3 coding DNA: TGCAGCGTTGAAGATCCGGCTATCGGCCGGGGGGAGACCCAGTACTTC.

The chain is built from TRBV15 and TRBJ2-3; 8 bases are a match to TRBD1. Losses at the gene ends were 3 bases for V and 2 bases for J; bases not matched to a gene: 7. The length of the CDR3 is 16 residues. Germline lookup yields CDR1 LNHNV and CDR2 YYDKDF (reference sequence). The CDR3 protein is CATSSPGTGDTDTQYF. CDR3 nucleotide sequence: TGTGCCACCAGCAGTCCCGGGACAGGAGACACAGATACGCAGTATTTT.

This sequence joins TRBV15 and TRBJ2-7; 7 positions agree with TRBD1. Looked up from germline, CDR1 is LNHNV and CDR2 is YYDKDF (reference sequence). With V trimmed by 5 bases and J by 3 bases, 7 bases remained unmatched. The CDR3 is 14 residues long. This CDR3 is CATSGPGQIYEQYF. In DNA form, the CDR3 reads TGTGCCACCAGCGGCCCGGGACAGATCTACGAGCAGTACTTC.

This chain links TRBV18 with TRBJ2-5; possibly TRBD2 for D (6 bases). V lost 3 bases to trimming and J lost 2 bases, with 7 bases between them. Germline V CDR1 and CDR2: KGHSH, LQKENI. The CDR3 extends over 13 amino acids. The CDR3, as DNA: TGTGCCAGCTCACCGGGACTTCAAGAGACCCAGTACTTC. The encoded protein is CASSPGLQETQYF.

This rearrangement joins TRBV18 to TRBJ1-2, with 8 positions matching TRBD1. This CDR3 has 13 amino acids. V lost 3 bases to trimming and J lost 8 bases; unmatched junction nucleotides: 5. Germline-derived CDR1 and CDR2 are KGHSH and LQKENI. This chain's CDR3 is CASSPTGEQGYTF. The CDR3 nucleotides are TGTGCCAGCTCACCGACAGGGGAACAAGGCTACACCTTC.

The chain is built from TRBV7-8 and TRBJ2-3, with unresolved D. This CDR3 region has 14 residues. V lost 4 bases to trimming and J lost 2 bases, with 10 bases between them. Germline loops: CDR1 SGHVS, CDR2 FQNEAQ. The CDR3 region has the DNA TGTGCCAGCAGCTCTCAACTGTACACAGATACGCAGTATTTT. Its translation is CASSSQLYTDTQYF.

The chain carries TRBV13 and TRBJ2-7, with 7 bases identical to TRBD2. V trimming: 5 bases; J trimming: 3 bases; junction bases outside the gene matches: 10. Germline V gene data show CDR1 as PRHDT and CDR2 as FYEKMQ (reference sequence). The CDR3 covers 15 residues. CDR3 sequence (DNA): TGTGCCAGCAGCCCCGGGCGGGAGCTGGTCTACGAGCAGTACTTC. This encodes CASSPGRELVYEQYF.

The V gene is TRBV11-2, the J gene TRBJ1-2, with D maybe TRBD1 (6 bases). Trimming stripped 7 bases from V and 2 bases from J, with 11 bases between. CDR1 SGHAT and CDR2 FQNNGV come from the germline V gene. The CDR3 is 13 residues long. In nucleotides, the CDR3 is TGTGCCAGCACCAGACAGGTGAACTATGGCTACACCTTC. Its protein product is CASTRQVNYGYTF. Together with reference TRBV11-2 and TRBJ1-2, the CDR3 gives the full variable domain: EAGVAQSPRYKIIEKRQSVAFWCNPISGHATLYWYQQILGQGPKLLIQFQNNGVVDDSQLPKDRFSAERLKGVDSTLKIQPAKLEDSAVYLCASTRQVNYGYTFGSGTRLTVV.

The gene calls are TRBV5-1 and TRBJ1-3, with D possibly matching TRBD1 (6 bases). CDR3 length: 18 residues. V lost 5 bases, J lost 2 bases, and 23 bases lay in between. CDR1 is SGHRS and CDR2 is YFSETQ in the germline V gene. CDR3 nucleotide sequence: TGCGCCAGCAGACGGGATGTGGGGGGGCGAGCGGCTGGAAACACCATATATTTT. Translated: CASRRDVGGRAAGNTIYF.

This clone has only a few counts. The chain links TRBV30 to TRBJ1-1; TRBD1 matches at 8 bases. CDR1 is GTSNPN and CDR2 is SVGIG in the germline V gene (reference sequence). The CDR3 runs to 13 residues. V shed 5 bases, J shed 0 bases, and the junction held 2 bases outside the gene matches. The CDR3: CAWDRGLNTEAFF. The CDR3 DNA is TGTGCCTGGGACAGGGGATTGAACACTGAAGCTTTCTTT.

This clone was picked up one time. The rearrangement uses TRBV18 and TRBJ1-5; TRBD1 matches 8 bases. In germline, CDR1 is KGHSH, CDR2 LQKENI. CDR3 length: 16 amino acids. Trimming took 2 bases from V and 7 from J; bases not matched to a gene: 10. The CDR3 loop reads CASSPEGDRGRQPQHF. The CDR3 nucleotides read TGTGCCAGCTCACCAGAGGGAGACAGGGGCAGACAGCCCCAGCATTTT.

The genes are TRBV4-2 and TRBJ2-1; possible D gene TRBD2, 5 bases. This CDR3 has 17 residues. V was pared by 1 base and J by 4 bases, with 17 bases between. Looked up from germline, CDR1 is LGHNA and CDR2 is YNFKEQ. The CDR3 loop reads CASSQARYGGGYNEQFF. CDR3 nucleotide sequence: TGTGCCAGCAGCCAAGCTCGGTACGGCGGAGGTTACAATGAGCAGTTCTTC.

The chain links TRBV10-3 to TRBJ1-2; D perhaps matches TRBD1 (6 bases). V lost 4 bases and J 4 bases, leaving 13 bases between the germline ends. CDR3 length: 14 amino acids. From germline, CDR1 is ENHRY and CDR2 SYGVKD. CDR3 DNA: TGTGCCATCAGTGCAGACAGGCGGCTCTATGGCTACACCTTC. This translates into CAISADRRLYGYTF.

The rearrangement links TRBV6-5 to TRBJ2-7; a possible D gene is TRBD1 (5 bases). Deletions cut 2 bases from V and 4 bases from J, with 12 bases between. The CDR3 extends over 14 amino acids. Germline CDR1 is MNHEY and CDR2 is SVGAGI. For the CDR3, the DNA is TGTGCCAGCAGTTACAATTCAGGGCAGTACGAGCAGTACTTC. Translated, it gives CASSYNSGQYEQYF.

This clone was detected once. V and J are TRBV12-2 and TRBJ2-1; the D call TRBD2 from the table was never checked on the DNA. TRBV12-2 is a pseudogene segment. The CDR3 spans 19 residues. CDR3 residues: CASRLALRTSGQAYNEQFF. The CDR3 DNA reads TGTGCAAGTCGCTTAGCGCTACGGACTAGCGGACAGGCCTACAATGAGCAGTTCTTC.

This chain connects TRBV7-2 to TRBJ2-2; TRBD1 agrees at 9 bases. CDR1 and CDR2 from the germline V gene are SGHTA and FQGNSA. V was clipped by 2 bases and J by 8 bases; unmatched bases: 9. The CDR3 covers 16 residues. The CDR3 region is CASSLLLTGGSGELFF. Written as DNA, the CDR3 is TGTGCCAGCAGCTTACTATTGACAGGGGGTTCTGGGGAGCTGTTTTTT.

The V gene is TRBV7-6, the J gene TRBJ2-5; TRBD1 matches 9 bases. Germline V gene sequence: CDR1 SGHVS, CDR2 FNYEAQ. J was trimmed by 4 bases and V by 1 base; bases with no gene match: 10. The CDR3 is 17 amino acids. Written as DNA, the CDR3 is TGTGCCAGCAGCTTAGTCGCGGGACAGGGCTTTGGAGAGACCCAGTACTTC. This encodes CASSLVAGQGFGETQYF.

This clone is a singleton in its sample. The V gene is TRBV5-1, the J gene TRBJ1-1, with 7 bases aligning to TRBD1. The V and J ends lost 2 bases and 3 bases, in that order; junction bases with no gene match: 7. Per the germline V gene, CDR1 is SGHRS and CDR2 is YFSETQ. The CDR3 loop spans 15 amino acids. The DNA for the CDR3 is TGCGCCAGCAGCTTACCGACAGGGCGGGACACTGAAGCTTTCTTT. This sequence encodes CASSLPTGRDTEAFF.

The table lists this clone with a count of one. The CDR3 nucleotides read TGTGCTAGTGCGGCGGGAGGCAATGAGCAGTTCTTC. This gives the protein CASAAGGNEQFF. The V and J genes are TRBV12-5 and TRBJ2-1, with TRBD2 matching over 8 bases. The V gene's germline CDR1 is LGHNT and CDR2 FRNRAP. CDR3 length: 12 residues. V shed 7 bases, J shed 6 bases, and the junction held 2 bases outside the gene matches.

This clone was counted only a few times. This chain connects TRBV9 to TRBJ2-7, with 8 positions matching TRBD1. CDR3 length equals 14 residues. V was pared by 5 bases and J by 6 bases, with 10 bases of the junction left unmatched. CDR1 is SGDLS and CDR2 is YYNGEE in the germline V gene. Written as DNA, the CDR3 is TGTGCCAGCAGTCCTTCGACAGGGGTTTCCGAGCAGTACTTC. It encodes CASSPSTGVSEQYF.

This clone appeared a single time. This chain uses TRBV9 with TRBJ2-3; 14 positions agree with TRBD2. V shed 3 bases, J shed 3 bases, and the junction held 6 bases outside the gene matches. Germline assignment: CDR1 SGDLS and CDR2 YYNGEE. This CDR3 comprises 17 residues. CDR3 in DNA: TGTGCCAGCAGCGCCAGACTAGCGGGGGGGCGGACAGATACGCAGTATTTT. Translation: CASSARLAGGRTDTQYF.

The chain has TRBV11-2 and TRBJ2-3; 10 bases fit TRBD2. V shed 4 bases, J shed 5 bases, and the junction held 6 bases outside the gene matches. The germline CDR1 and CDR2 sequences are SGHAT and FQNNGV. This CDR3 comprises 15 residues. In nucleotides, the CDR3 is TGTGCCAGCAGCTCCACGACTAGCGGGCAAGATACGCAGTATTTT. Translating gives CASSSTTSGQDTQYF.

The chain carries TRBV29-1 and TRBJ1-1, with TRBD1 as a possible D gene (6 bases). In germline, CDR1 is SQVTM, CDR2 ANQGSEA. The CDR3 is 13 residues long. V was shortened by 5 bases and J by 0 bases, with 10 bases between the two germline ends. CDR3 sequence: CSVRAGVNTEAFF. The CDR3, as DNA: TGCAGCGTTAGGGCAGGGGTGAACACTGAAGCTTTCTTT.

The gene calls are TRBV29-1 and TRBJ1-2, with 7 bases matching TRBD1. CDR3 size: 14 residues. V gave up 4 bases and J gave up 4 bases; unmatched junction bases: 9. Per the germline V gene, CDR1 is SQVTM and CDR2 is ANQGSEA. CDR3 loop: CSVVPTGSSYGYTF. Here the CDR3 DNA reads TGCAGCGTTGTCCCGACAGGGTCGAGCTATGGCTACACCTTC.